The 28 T cell receptor beta chains given below trace back to one sample, sequenced in a study of T cell clonality in common variable immunodeficiency. Sequencing was performed with immunoSEQ multiplex PCR; in TCRdb, only in-frame clones are kept and a portion is missing. The sample yields about 39,000 clones, without any singletons. Source material: peripheral blood mononuclear cells. These receptors were obtained from a person between 18 and 75 years old in good health.

This clone was recorded a few times. Read coverage stops 3 residues before the CDR3 terminus; the germline J gene supplies the remainder. The chain carries TRBV20-1 and TRBJ1-1, with 8 nucleotides matching TRBD1. Germline V gene lookup returns CDR1 DFQATT and CDR2 SNEGSKA (reference sequence). This CDR3 has 15 residues. The CDR3 region is CSTKNYRGGLVSAFF. The DNA read from the CDR3 is TGCAGTACAAAGAATTACAGGGGGGGCCTGGTGAGC.

Regarding this clone: From the germline J gene comes the end of the CDR3, since the read stops 3 residues before it. In the same sample, other DNA sequences code for this CDR3. This sequence joins TRBV19 and TRBJ1-5; 7 bases match TRBD1. Per the germline V gene, CDR1 is LNHDA and CDR2 is SQIVND (reference sequence). The CDR3 consists of 14 residues. The V gene end was trimmed by 5 bases and the J gene end by 2 bases; junction bases not matched to a gene: 3. The DNA read from the CDR3 is TGTGCCAGTAGTGTTCAGGGGGGCAATCAGCCC. It yields the protein CASSVQGGNQP. The whole CDR3 region reads CASSVQGGNQPQHF.

This clone was observed many times. CDR3 amino acids: CASSSGVTGGDLRSYEQYF. CDR3 DNA (partial): TGTGCCAGCAGCTCAGGGGTCACAGGGGGCGATTTAAGATCCTACGAG. The chain is built from TRBV7-1 and TRBJ2-7; 9 bases match TRBD1. The missing CDR3 end, 3 residues past where the read stops, is filled in from the germline J gene. TRBV7-1 is an ORF, and what it does is uncertain. The CDR3 sequence is 19 residues long. After removal of 1 base from V and 1 base from J, the junction contained 14 bases not matched to a gene.

The table lists this clone with many counts. The CDR3 extends 3 residues past the end of the read, so its final part is completed from the germline J gene. The chain employs TRBV5-1 and TRBJ2-3; tentatively, D is TRBD1 (5 bases). Germline V gives CDR1 SGHRS, CDR2 YFSETQ. The CDR3 sequence is 16 residues long. Trimming cost V 0 bases and J 0 bases, with 11 bases left between them. The sequenced CDR3 bases are TGCGCCAGCAGCTTGGGACAGACGTCTAGCACAGATACG. Translating gives CASSLGQTSSTDT. The whole CDR3 protein is CASSLGQTSSTDTQYF.

This clone came up many times. The read ends 3 residues before the CDR3 terminus; that terminus is restored from the germline J gene. The chain links TRBV30 to TRBJ1-1; D unclear. V lost 4 bases to trimming and J lost 3 bases, with 6 bases between them. The CDR3 sequence is 11 residues long. Germline V gene lookup returns CDR1 GTSNPN and CDR2 SVGIG (reference sequence). CDR3 DNA, as far as it was read: TGTGCCTGGAAAAGGGACACTGAA. It is translated as CAWKRDTE. The whole CDR3 reads CAWKRDTEAFF.

This clone was found a few times. CDR3 DNA, as far as it was read: TGTGCCAGCAGCTTTTTCTCACAGGGGTACGAG. It codes for CASSFFSQGYE. The whole CDR3 is CASSFFSQGYEQYF. The chain employs TRBV11-2 and TRBJ2-7; 7 bases map to TRBD1. The read is 3 residues too short to cover the CDR3 end, so that end is filled in from the germline J gene. J lost 4 bases, V lost 3 bases, and 6 bases had no gene match. From germline, CDR1 is SGHAT and CDR2 FQNNGV. There are 14 residues in the CDR3.

This clone was recorded at least ten times. The read ends 3 residues early relative to the CDR3; the germline J gene fills the gap. The gene calls are TRBV28 and TRBJ2-7, with unresolved D. Between the trimmed V and J ends, which lost 5 bases and 4 bases, there was a span of 12 bases. Germline V lookup: CDR1 MDHEN, CDR2 SYDVKM. The CDR3 has 13 amino acids. The DNA read from the CDR3 is TGTGCCAGCAGTCCGCCACATCCTTACGAG. Its translation: CASSPPHPYE. The CDR3 as a whole reads CASSPPHPYEQYF.

Comments on this clone: The read falls 3 residues short of the CDR3 end, and the missing part is taken from the germline J gene. The rearrangement links TRBV18 to TRBJ2-3; TRBD2 matches 8 bases. CDR1 and CDR2 from the germline V gene are KGHSH and LQKENI. The CDR3 has 17 residues. Partial CDR3 DNA: TGTGCCAGCTCACCACAGGAATTAGCGGGATTGGAAGAGACG. This sequence encodes CASSPQELAGLEET. The complete CDR3 sequence is CASSPQELAGLEETQYF.

This clone was observed at least ten times. The read finishes 3 residues shy of the CDR3 end, and the germline J gene is used to complete it. This chain connects TRBV5-1 to TRBJ2-3; D is ambiguous. The V gene's germline CDR1 is SGHRS and CDR2 YFSETQ. V was trimmed by 3 bases and J by 0 bases, leaving 5 bases between them. The CDR3 contains 13 residues. CDR3 bases read: TGCGCCAGCAGCTCAACTAGCACAGATACG. Residues: CASSSTSTDT. The full CDR3 protein reads CASSSTSTDTQYF.

In this sample, this clone turned up many times. The DNA ends 3 residues before the CDR3 does, and the rest of the CDR3 is filled in from the germline J gene. The J gene is TRBJ1-2, the V gene TRBV20-1; TRBD1 matches 8 bases. Unmatched junction bases numbered 6, after V lost 6 bases and J lost 6 bases. Germline V gene sequence: CDR1 DFQATT, CDR2 SNEGSKA (reference sequence). There are 12 residues in the CDR3. The DNA read from the CDR3 is TGCAGTGCAACAGGGACAGGACATGGC. Translated: CSATGTGHG. The whole CDR3 sequence reads CSATGTGHGYTF.

In its sample, this clone was seen a few times. Read data end 3 residues before the CDR3 end; the end is taken from the germline J gene. J is TRBJ2-1 and V is TRBV6-4; perhaps TRBD2 as D (7 bases). Germline CDR1 MRHNA, CDR2 SNTAGT. The V end lost 4 bases, the J end lost 6 bases, and 19 bases lay between the germline ends. There are 16 residues in the CDR3. CDR3 protein: CASSARFNRGGNEQFF. Partial CDR3 DNA: TGTGCCAGCAGTGCTCGATTTAATAGGGGGGGCAATGAG.

Note on this clone: The read ends 3 residues shy of where the CDR3 ends; the end is completed using the germline J gene. This chain uses TRBV19 with TRBJ1-1; D is uncertain. The V gene's germline CDR1 is LNHDA and CDR2 SQIVND (reference sequence). The CDR3 totals 13 residues. CDR3 bases read: TGTGCCAGTAGTTTCTCGACAATGGCAGCA. Translating it yields CASSFSTMAA. The whole CDR3 is CASSFSTMAAAFF. Using reference TRBV19 and TRBJ1-1 for the parts outside the CDR3, the full variable domain is DGGITQSPKYLFRKEGQNVTLSCEQNLNHDAMYWYRQDPGQGLRLIYYSQIVNDFQKGDIAEGYSVSREKKESFPLTVTSAQKNPTAFYLCASSFSTMAAAFFGQGTRLTVV.

The sample holds many counts of this clone. This CDR3 reads CASSLKRYQETQYF. CDR3 DNA (partial): TGTGCCAGCAGCCTTAAGAGGTATCAAGAGACC. The chain joins TRBV5-6 to TRBJ2-5; D not resolved. Coverage ceases 3 residues before the CDR3 finishes, and the germline J gene fills in the end. Germline V lookup: CDR1 SGHDT, CDR2 YYEEEE. V was cut by 4 bases and J by 2 bases, with 12 bases left in between. The CDR3 spans 14 residues.

In the case of this clone: Sequencing ends 3 residues short of the CDR3 end; the germline J gene provides the rest. The V and J genes are TRBV19 and TRBJ2-4; TRBD1 agrees at 7 bases. The CDR3 contains 13 residues. CDR1 is LNHDA, CDR2 SQIVND, per germline (reference sequence). This chain's CDR3 is CASTSRTGDGQYF. The DNA read from the CDR3 is TGTGCCAGTACCTCTCGGACAGGAGACGGT.

Ten or more counts support this clone. The read terminates 3 residues ahead of where the CDR3 ends, so the germline J gene completes it. The chain carries TRBV2 and TRBJ2-7, with 8 bases aligning to TRBD1. Germline CDR1 SNHLY, CDR2 FYNNEI. The CDR3 loop spans 14 amino acids. The ends lost 6 bases at V and 6 bases at J; junction bases unmatched: 10. This chain's CDR3 is CASRGQAKGGEQYF. CDR3 DNA (partial): TGTGCCAGCAGGGGACAGGCGAAAGGGGGCGAG.

For this clone: The observed sequence ends 3 residues before the CDR3 terminus, with the missing tail filled in from the germline J gene. V gene TRBV5-1 combines with J gene TRBJ2-1; 8 nucleotides align to TRBD2. The CDR3 has 15 residues. Germline V gene sequence: CDR1 SGHRS, CDR2 YFSETQ. The junction had 1 base not matched to a gene; V was cut back by 2 bases and J by 0 bases. Here the CDR3 reads CASSFSGTSYNEQFF. The DNA read from the CDR3 is TGCGCCAGCAGCTTTAGCGGGACCTCCTACAATGAG. Complete variable domain (other parts from reference TRBV5-1 and TRBJ2-1): KAGVTQTPRYLIKTRGQQVTLSCSPISGHRSVSWYQQTPGQGLQFLFEYFSETQRNKGNFPGRFSGRQFSNSRSEMNVSTLELGDSALYLCASSFSGTSYNEQFFGPGTRLTVL.

The table lists this clone with many counts. The read halts 3 residues ahead of the CDR3 end, with the missing end drawn from the germline J gene. The chain has TRBV5-1 and TRBJ1-1, with 9 bases that match TRBD1. The V gene's germline CDR1 is SGHRS and CDR2 YFSETQ. This CDR3 comprises 15 residues. V dropped 4 bases and J dropped 5; count of bases not matched to a gene: 9. The part of the CDR3 DNA that was read is TGCGCCAGCAGCCCCGAAGGGACAGGGAAAACTGAA. Its translation is CASSPEGTGKTE. The complete CDR3 reads CASSPEGTGKTEAFF.

This clone occurred many times. The CDR3 end is not reached by the read, which stops 3 residues before it; the germline J gene fills it in. V gene TRBV20-1 combines with J gene TRBJ2-2; 7 bases match TRBD2. The CDR3 is made up of 17 amino acids. V lost 1 base, J lost 0 bases, and 8 bases stayed unmatched. CDR1 and CDR2 from the germline V gene are DFQATT and SNEGSKA (reference sequence). This CDR3 is CSARGLADTSNTGELFF. CDR3 bases read: TGCAGTGCTAGAGGCCTAGCGGACACATCGAACACCGGGGAG.

This clone has only a few counts. A much bigger clone sits one base away, suggesting this may be a read error. The read ends 3 residues early relative to the CDR3; the germline J gene fills the gap. The V and J genes are TRBV5-1 and TRBJ2-2; possible D gene TRBD1, 5 bases. The germline V gene encodes CDR1 SGHRS and CDR2 YFSETQ. CDR3 length: 15 residues. The CDR3 region is CASSQQVSGANVLFF. The CDR3 bases that were read are TGCGCCAGCAGCCAACAGGTCTCTGGGGCCAACGTG. Using reference TRBV5-1 and TRBJ2-2 for the parts outside the CDR3, the full variable domain is KAGVTQTPRYLIKTRGQQVTLSCSPISGHRSVSWYQQTPGQGLQFLFEYFSETQRNKGNFPGRFSGRQFSNSRSEMNVSTLELGDSALYLCASSQQVSGANVLFFGEGSRLTVL.

This clone has just a few counts. Coverage ceases 3 residues before the CDR3 finishes, and the germline J gene fills in the end. J is TRBJ2-3 and V is TRBV6-2 or TRBV6-3; 9 nucleotides align to TRBD2. CDR3 length: 17 amino acids. Germline CDR1 and CDR2: MNHEY and SVGEGT. The CDR3 DNA, read in part, is TGTGCCAGCAGTTACTCGAAGCATAGCGGGAGCCTAGAGACG. Translating gives CASSYSKHSGSLET. The full CDR3 is CASSYSKHSGSLETQYF.

This clone was seen repeatedly, ten times or more. The CDR3 end lies 3 residues beyond the end of the read and is filled in from the germline J gene. The gene calls are TRBV30 and TRBJ2-2; possibly TRBD1 for D (6 bases). The CDR3 runs 15 residues. The germline V gene has CDR1 GTSNPN and CDR2 SVGIG (reference sequence). CDR3 DNA (partial): TGTGCCTGGTCGACCAAGACAGGTCTAAACGAAAAG. It specifies CAWSTKTGLNEK. From start to end, the CDR3 is CAWSTKTGLNEKLFF.

This clone was detected only a few times. The observed sequence ends 3 residues before the CDR3 terminus, with the missing tail filled in from the germline J gene. The V gene is TRBV5-5, the J gene TRBJ2-7; 9 nucleotides match TRBD2. This CDR3 region has 15 residues. Trimming cost V 2 bases and J 4 bases; bases outside gene matches: 7. Germline assignment: CDR1 SGHKS and CDR2 YYEKEE (reference sequence). CDR3 loop: CASSFGLAGLYEQYF. The sequenced CDR3 bases are TGTGCCAGCAGCTTTGGGCTAGCGGGACTGTACGAG.

This clone occurred a few times. Sequencing ends 3 residues short of the CDR3 end; the germline J gene provides the rest. This chain uses TRBV5-1 with TRBJ2-3; 8 positions agree with TRBD2. The CDR3 runs 16 residues. CDR1 and CDR2 from the germline V gene are SGHRS and YFSETQ. J lost 0 bases, V lost 0 bases, and 3 bases had no gene match. This CDR3 reads CASSLGSSGSTDTQYF. The CDR3 DNA, read in part, is TGCGCCAGCAGCTTGGGATCTAGCGGGAGCACAGATACG.

The sample holds many counts of this clone. The read falls 3 residues short of the CDR3 end, and the missing part is taken from the germline J gene. The chain is built from TRBV19 and TRBJ1-2; 8 bases agree with TRBD1. The J segment lost 6 bases and the V segment lost 5 bases, leaving 8 bases of the junction unmatched. The CDR3 loop spans 14 amino acids. Germline V CDR1 and CDR2: LNHDA, SQIVND (reference sequence). CDR3 DNA (partial): TGTGCCAGTAGTGTTCTGGGACAGGTCAATGGC. This codes for CASSVLGQVNG. The entire CDR3 protein is CASSVLGQVNGYTF. Filled out from reference TRBV19 and TRBJ1-2, the complete variable domain reads DGGITQSPKYLFRKEGQNVTLSCEQNLNHDAMYWYRQDPGQGLRLIYYSQIVNDFQKGDIAEGYSVSREKKESFPLTVTSAQKNPTAFYLCASSVLGQVNGYTFGSGTRLTVV.

This clone was found many times. Read coverage stops 3 residues before the CDR3 terminus; the germline J gene supplies the remainder. The rearrangement uses TRBV30 and TRBJ2-7; no clear D gene. The CDR3 covers 12 residues. The germline V and J ends were trimmed by 3 bases and 4 bases, with 10 bases remaining between them. Germline CDR1 reads GTSNPN; CDR2 reads SVGIG (reference sequence). CDR3 amino acids: CAWSLSRYEQYF. The part of the CDR3 DNA that was read is TGTGCCTGGAGCCTTTCTCGGTACGAG.

This clone was counted at least ten times. The read falls 3 residues short of the CDR3 end, and the missing part is taken from the germline J gene. The chain carries TRBV5-1 and TRBJ2-2, with D possibly called TRBD1 or TRBD2 (5 bases each). Germline CDR1 is SGHRS and CDR2 is YFSETQ. V was pared by 8 bases and J by 0 bases, with 11 bases between. The CDR3 has 14 residues. The CDR3 region is CASERGPNTGELFF. The CDR3 bases that were read are TGCGCCAGTGAGAGGGGCCCGAACACCGGGGAG. Based on the CDR3 plus reference TRBV5-1 and TRBJ2-2, the full variable domain is KAGVTQTPRYLIKTRGQQVTLSCSPISGHRSVSWYQQTPGQGLQFLFEYFSETQRNKGNFPGRFSGRQFSNSRSEMNVSTLELGDSALYLCASERGPNTGELFFGEGSRLTVL.

Worth noting for this clone: The read halts 3 residues ahead of the CDR3 end, with the missing end drawn from the germline J gene. The chain employs TRBV5-1 and TRBJ2-3; 15 nucleotides agree with TRBD2. Unmatched junction bases numbered 5, after V lost 2 bases and J lost 7 bases. This CDR3 is 16 amino acids long. In germline, CDR1 is SGHRS, CDR2 YFSETQ. The CDR3 sequence: CASSFGLAGGQYTQYF. The DNA read from the CDR3 is TGCGCCAGCAGCTTTGGACTAGCGGGAGGGCAGTATACG.

Comments on this clone: The read ends 3 residues before the CDR3 terminus; that terminus is restored from the germline J gene. V usage is TRBV7-2 and J usage is TRBJ2-2; possible D gene TRBD2, 6 bases. CDR3 length equals 13 residues. Per the germline V gene, CDR1 is SGHTA and CDR2 is FQGNSA. The CDR3: CASTFGGNSPLFF. CDR3 DNA (partial): TGTGCCAGCACATTCGGGGGAAATTCACCG.